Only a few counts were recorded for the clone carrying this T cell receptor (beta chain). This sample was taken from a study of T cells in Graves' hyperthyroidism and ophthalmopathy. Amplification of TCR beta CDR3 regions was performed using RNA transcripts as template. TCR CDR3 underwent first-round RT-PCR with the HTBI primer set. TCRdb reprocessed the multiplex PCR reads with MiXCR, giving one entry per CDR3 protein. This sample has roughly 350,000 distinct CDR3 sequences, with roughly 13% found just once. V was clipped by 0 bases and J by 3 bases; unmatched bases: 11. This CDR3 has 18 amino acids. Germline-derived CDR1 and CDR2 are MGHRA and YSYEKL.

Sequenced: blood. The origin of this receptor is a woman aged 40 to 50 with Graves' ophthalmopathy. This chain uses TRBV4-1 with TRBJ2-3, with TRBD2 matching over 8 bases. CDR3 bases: TGCGCCAGCAGCCAAGAAGCCCCCTGGCGGGAGGATACAGATACGCAGTATTTT. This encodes CASSQEAPWREDTDTQYF.